These T cell receptor beta chains were read from a single sample in a study of blood T cell repertoires in COVID-19. The repertoire was sequenced with immunoSEQ multiplex PCR; TCRdb's copy has only in-frame clones and lacks some. The sample lists approximately 190,000 clones, roughly 86% occurring once. Source material: PBMCs or T cells enriched from blood (not recorded which). These receptor sequences come from a woman in her forties in a cohort exposed to, infected with or recovered from COVID-19 (not recorded which). The CDR3 runs from the conserved cysteine through the conserved F or W. A D gene is named only where the DNA matches it firmly. Clone size is stated in some rows and not others, as once, few, many or a class when expanded.

NA	TRBV6-5	TRBJ2-1	NA	CASRRRLVGEQFF	TGTGCCAGCAGGAGGAGGCTAGTTGGGGAGCAGTTCTTC
NA	TRBV25-1	TRBJ1-4	TRBD1	CASSVPGQNHDQLFF	TGTGCCAGCAGTGTTCCGGGACAGAACCATGATCAACTGTTTTTT
NA	TRBV6-5	TRBJ1-1	TRBD1	CASSYAGTGDTEAFF	TGTGCCAGCAGTTACGCTGGGACAGGCGACACTGAAGCTTTCTTT
NA	TRBV6-5	TRBJ2-7	NA	CASSYTSSSEQYF	TGTGCCAGCAGTTACACTAGTTCTAGCGAGCAGTACTTC
NA	TRBV27	TRBJ2-3	TRBD2	CASSFIGTSGFVTQYF	TGTGCCAGCAGTTTTATCGGGACTAGCGGTTTCGTGACGCAGTATTTT
NA	TRBV27	TRBJ1-6	TRBD1	CASSFRQGAYNSPLHF	TGTGCCAGCAGTTTCCGACAGGGGGCTTATAATTCACCCCTCCACTTT
NA	TRBV5-1	TRBJ2-2	TRBD2	CASSLATSANTGELFF	TGCGCCAGCAGCTTGGCCACTAGCGCGAACACCGGGGAGCTGTTTTTT
NA	TRBV11-2	TRBJ1-2	TRBD1	CASSSGQGYGYTF	TGTGCCAGCAGTTCGGGACAGGGCTATGGCTACACCTTC
NA	TRBV4-1	TRBJ1-3	NA	CASSQIQAFSGNTIYF	TGCGCCAGCAGCCAGATACAGGCCTTCTCTGGAAACACCATATATTTT
NA	TRBV6-6	TRBJ1-4	NA	CASSPGSGREKLFF	TGTGCCAGCAGTCCCGGATCGGGGAGGGAAAAACTGTTTTTT
NA	TRBV7-9	TRBJ1-5	TRBD1	CASSSPGGAYGSNQPQHF	TGTGCCAGCAGCTCGCCAGGGGGCGCTTACGGTTCCAATCAGCCCCAGCATTTT
many	TRBV9	TRBJ2-1	TRBD2	CASSVYGGAREQFF	TGTGCCAGCAGCGTATACGGGGGGGCCCGGGAGCAGTTCTTC
NA	TRBV11-2	TRBJ1-1	NA	CASSLGKTRANTEAFF	TGTGCCAGCAGCTTAGGTAAAACGAGGGCGAACACTGAAGCTTTCTTT
NA	TRBV4-1	TRBJ2-1	NA	CASSYSGTSHNEQFF	TGCGCCAGCAGCTATTCCGGGACAAGCCACAATGAGCAGTTCTTC
NA	TRBV28	TRBJ1-4	NA	CASSSPATNEKLFF	TGTGCCAGCAGTTCCCCAGCAACTAATGAAAAACTGTTTTTT
few	TRBV7-9	TRBJ1-1	TRBD1	CASSLVGTGGTEAFF	TGTGCCAGCAGCTTAGTCGGGACAGGGGGGACTGAAGCTTTCTTT
NA	TRBV2	TRBJ1-6	NA	CASRPTLGGSPLHF	TGTGCCAGCAGGCCGACCCTTGGGGGGTCACCCCTCCACTTT
NA	TRBV29-1	TRBJ2-7	TRBD1	CSVEGTGGYEQYF	TGCAGCGTTGAGGGGACAGGAGGCTACGAGCAGTACTTC
few	TRBV5-1	TRBJ1-6	NA	CASSSREGLNSPLHF	TGCGCCAGCAGCTCCCGGGAGGGTCTAAATTCACCCCTCCACTTT
few	TRBV9	TRBJ1-3	NA	CASSVGSSGNTIYF	TGTGCCAGCAGCGTGGGCAGTTCTGGAAACACCATATATTTT
NA	TRBV27	TRBJ2-1	NA	CASGSLKEYSYNEQFF	TGTGCCAGCGGAAGTTTAAAGGAGTACTCCTACAATGAGCAGTTCTTC
NA	TRBV24-1	TRBJ2-1	TRBD2	CATSDFASGSRVNEQFF	TGTGCCACCAGTGATTTCGCTAGCGGGAGTAGAGTTAATGAGCAGTTCTTC
NA	TRBV27	TRBJ2-7	NA	CASSLRGQEGGPSYEQYF	TGTGCCAGCAGTTTACGTGGCCAAGAGGGGGGGCCCTCCTACGAGCAGTACTTC
NA	TRBV13	TRBJ1-6	NA	CASSTTSAGSNSPLHF	TGTGCCAGCAGCACGACCTCCGCAGGGTCCAATTCACCCCTCCACTTT